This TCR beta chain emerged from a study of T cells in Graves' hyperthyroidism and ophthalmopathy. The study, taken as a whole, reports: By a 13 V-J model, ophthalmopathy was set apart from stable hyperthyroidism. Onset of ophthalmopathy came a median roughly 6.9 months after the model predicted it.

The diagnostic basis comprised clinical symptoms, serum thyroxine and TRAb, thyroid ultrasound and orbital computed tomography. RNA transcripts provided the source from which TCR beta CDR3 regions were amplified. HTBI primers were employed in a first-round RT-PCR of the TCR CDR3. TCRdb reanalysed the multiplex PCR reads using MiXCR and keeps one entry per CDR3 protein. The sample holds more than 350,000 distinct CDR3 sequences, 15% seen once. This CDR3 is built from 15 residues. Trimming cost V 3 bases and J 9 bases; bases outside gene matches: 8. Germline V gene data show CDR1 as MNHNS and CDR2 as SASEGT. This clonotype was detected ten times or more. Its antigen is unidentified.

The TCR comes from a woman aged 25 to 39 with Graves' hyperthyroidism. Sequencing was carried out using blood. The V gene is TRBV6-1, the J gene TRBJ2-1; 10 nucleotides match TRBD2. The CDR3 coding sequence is TGTGCCAGCAGTGACGCAGCGGGAGGGCCAGTTGAGCAGTTCTTC. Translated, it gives CASSDAAGGPVEQFF.